The present entry profiles one T cell receptor (beta chain) with its context. Its antigen is currently unknown. The sample originates from a study of beta chain features in type 1 diabetes. Study results and limitations: The study notes PCR might favor shorter templates equally in patients and controls. All four CD4+ subsets from Type 1 diabetes patients carried moderately but significantly shorter TCRB CDR3s.

What was sequenced were expressed TCRB transcripts, since all of the isolated RNA had been reverse transcribed. Only in-frame clones appear in the TCRdb table, and some are missing; sequencing was by immunoSEQ multiplex PCR. This repertoire shows about 160,000 clones, 6.5% to 10% found once; its top ten account for under 0.65%. Per germline, CDR1 LNHDA and CDR2 SQIVND (reference sequence). The CDR3 runs 17 residues. V lost 10 bases, J lost 5 bases, and 13 bases stayed unmatched. The rearrangement uses TRBV19 and TRBJ2-3; 15 nucleotides match TRBD2. This clonotype was obtained from a woman under 30 with type 1 diabetes. Sequenced material: central memory CD4+ T cells from blood. The CDR3 spells CATTPGLAGGRGDTQYF. In nucleotides, the CDR3 is TGTGCCACCACCCCCGGACTAGCGGGGGGGCGTGGAGATACGCAGTATTTT.